This TCR beta chain was sequenced in a study of T cells expressing NK-cell markers. Study summary: The authors derived TCR beta repertoires from sorted CD3+CD56+NKG2C+, CD3+CD56+NKG2C- and CD3+CD56-NKG2C+ T cells.

Scientists made TCR beta cDNA using 5'RACE template switching with UMIs. TCRdb re-called the 5' RACE reads, yielding one record per CDR3 amino acid sequence without DNA. This sample contains hundreds of thousands of distinct CDR3 sequences. In regard to this clonotype: The antigen is undetermined.

Points from the study as a whole: The CD3+CD56-NKG2C+ fraction of a handful of donors was also led by these clonotypes. No clear determination of HCMV specificity was made for expanded NKG2C+ T cell clones.

Germline CDR1 and CDR2: PRHDT and FYEKMQ (reference sequence). The CDR3 covers 15 residues. The clonotype originates from a woman between 18 and 69 years old in good health. This sequence joins TRBV13 and TRBJ1-6; the D call of TRBD1 rests on TCRdb alone, since no DNA is present to check it. The sample taken for sequencing was blood T cells: a sorted CD56 or NKG2C T cell subset, CD4+ or CD8+ T cells, or bulk PBMC T cells (not recorded which). CDR3 region: CASSPGQGLGSPLHF. Filled out from reference TRBV13 and TRBJ1-6, the complete variable domain reads AAGVIQSPRHLIKEKRETATLKCYPIPRHDTVYWYQQGPGQDPQFLISFYEKMQSDKGSIPDRFSAQQFSDYHSELNMSSLELGDSALYFCASSPGQGLGSPLHFGNGTRLTVT.